This T cell receptor (beta chain) was identified during a study of blood T cell repertoires in COVID-19. As for the study in general: Researchers got acute and convalescent COVID-19 samples from the United States, Italy and Spain. Sample material is recorded as cDNA or gDNA derived from T cells, B-cell-depleted T cells, or PBMCs.

CDR1 and CDR2 (germline): KGHSH, LQKENI. The CDR3 spans 15 residues. The V and J ends lost 3 bases and 3 bases respectively, with 11 bases between them. TCRdb's table, derived via immunoSEQ multiplex PCR, lists solely in-frame clones and lacks some. This sample carries more than 95,000 clones, roughly 80% of them seen once, and the ten largest clones take approximately 5.6%. The sequence was obtained from a man between 70 and 80 years old with acute or convalescent COVID-19. The sequenced material came from peripheral blood. The rearrangement joins TRBV18 to TRBJ2-2; D may be TRBD1 (6 bases). CDR3 nucleotides: TGTGCCAGCTCACCTGCGGACAGCCACACCGGGGAGCTGTTTTTT. Translating it yields CASSPADSHTGELFF. Full variable domain (outside the CDR3, taken from reference TRBV18 and TRBJ2-2): NAGVMQNPRHLVRRRGQEARLRCSPMKGHSHVYWYRQLPEEGLKFMVYLQKENIIDESGMPKERFSAEFPKEGPSILRIQQVVRGDSAAYFCASSPADSHTGELFFGEGSRLTVL.